The 31 T cell receptor beta chains reported below all come from one sample, sequenced in a study of shared T cell receptors in the human thymus. Clones were read by immunoSEQ multiplex PCR, and TCRdb kept only the in-frame ones, dropping some. The profile shows about 660,000 clones, around 87% of them singletons. The same data also contributed to another study, on human thymus T cells.

Material for sequencing was thymocytes. Receptors were obtained from a boy younger than two with a congenital heart defect.

V and J are TRBV19 and TRBJ1-1; 8 positions agree with TRBD1. V gave up 0 bases and J gave up 5 bases; unmatched junction bases: 11. The CDR3 extends over 17 amino acids. Germline-derived CDR1 and CDR2 are LNHDA and SQIVND (reference sequence). The CDR3 sequence is CASSIDSPTTGVTEAFF. The CDR3, as DNA: TGTGCCAGTAGTATAGACTCACCGACGACAGGGGTTACTGAAGCTTTCTTT.

The V call is TRBV6-6, the J call TRBJ2-7, with D possibly matching TRBD1 (7 bases). The CDR3 is 14 residues long. Germline CDR1 reads MNHNY; CDR2 reads SVGAGI (reference sequence). Trimming pared 6 bases from V and 7 bases from J, leaving 19 bases between. CDR3 DNA: TGTGCCAGCAGCGCGGGACAGCCAGCTCGTGAGCAGTACTTC. Amino acids: CASSAGQPAREQYF.

This rearrangement joins TRBV6-5 to TRBJ2-5; 10 positions match TRBD2. The trim removed 8 bases at V and 6 bases at J, leaving 12 bases unmatched. The length of the CDR3 is 15 residues. The germline gives CDR1 MNHEY, CDR2 SVGAGI. The CDR3 reads CASALGLAGVKTQYF. Here the CDR3 DNA reads TGTGCCAGCGCCTTGGGGCTAGCGGGAGTAAAGACCCAGTACTTC.

This clone was recorded only once. The chain has TRBV9 and TRBJ2-5, with 7 nucleotides matching TRBD2. The CDR3 sequence is 13 residues long. The V gene end was trimmed by 7 bases and the J gene end by 2 bases; junction bases not matched to a gene: 5. Germline values: CDR1 SGDLS, CDR2 YYNGEE. This chain's CDR3 is CASGGGSQETQYF. DNA for the CDR3: TGTGCCAGCGGGGGGGGGTCACAAGAGACCCAGTACTTC. The whole variable domain, remainder taken from reference TRBV9 and TRBJ2-5, is DSGVTQTPKHLITATGQRVTLRCSPRSGDLSVYWYQQSLDQGLQFLIQYYNGEERAKGNILERFSAQQFPDLHSELNLSSLELGDSALYFCASGGGSQETQYFGPGTRLLVL.

The chain couples TRBV4-1 to TRBJ2-1; a possible D gene is TRBD2 (6 bases). V gave up 4 bases and J gave up 0 bases, with 16 bases separating them. CDR3 length equals 17 residues. From germline, CDR1 is MGHRA and CDR2 YSYEKL. CDR3 DNA sequence: TGCGCCAGCAGCCCTACCGACCTAGCGAGCTCCTACAATGAGCAGTTCTTC. Translating it yields CASSPTDLASSYNEQFF.

This clone was counted a single time. The chain is built from TRBV6-4 and TRBJ1-6; 9 nucleotides align to TRBD1. The CDR3 runs to 15 residues. Germline CDR1 MRHNA, CDR2 SNTAGT. Trimming at V came to 3 bases and at J to 10 bases, leaving 7 bases not matched to a gene. The CDR3 protein is CASSELTGGRSPLHF. In DNA, the CDR3 is TGTGCCAGCAGTGAACTAACAGGGGGCCGGTCACCCCTCCACTTT.

The genes are TRBV6-1 and TRBJ2-7, with TRBD1 identical over 7 bases. J was trimmed by 1 base and V by 5 bases; bases with no gene match: 8. CDR1 MNHNS and CDR2 SASEGT come from the germline V gene. CDR3 size: 15 residues. DNA of the CDR3: TGTGCCAGCAGTCATACAGGGGAGCGTTCCTACGAGCAGTACTTC. This sequence encodes CASSHTGERSYEQYF.

This clone occurred once. The chain combines TRBV6-5 with TRBJ2-7; 7 positions agree with TRBD1. Per germline, CDR1 MNHEY and CDR2 SVGAGI. V lost 3 bases to trimming and J lost 3 bases; unmatched junction nucleotides: 5. The CDR3 runs 14 residues. The CDR3 coding sequence is TGTGCCAGCAGTTATCACAGGGGCGACTACGAGCAGTACTTC. Its protein is CASSYHRGDYEQYF.

The genes are TRBV7-9 and TRBJ2-7, with D perhaps matching TRBD1 (6 bases). Between the trimmed V and J ends, which lost 5 bases and 0 bases, there was a span of 11 bases. This CDR3 region has 14 residues. Germline values: CDR1 SEHNR, CDR2 FQNEAQ (reference sequence). This chain's CDR3 is CASSPRTASYEQYF. CDR3 DNA: TGTGCCAGCAGCCCCCGGACAGCCTCCTACGAGCAGTACTTC.

V usage is TRBV18 and J usage is TRBJ1-1, with 9 bases that match TRBD1. This CDR3 is built from 14 residues. CDR1 is KGHSH and CDR2 is LQKENI in the germline V gene. Germline trimming cut 3 bases from V and 2 bases from J; bases unmatched to any gene: 1. As DNA, the CDR3 is TGTGCCAGCTCACCGGACAGGGGAAACACTGAAGCTTTCTTT. It specifies CASSPDRGNTEAFF.

The chain recombines TRBV10-3 with TRBJ2-1, with D possibly TRBD2 on 5 matching bases. Deletions cut 5 bases from V and 16 bases from J, with 18 bases between. Germline V gene lookup returns CDR1 ENHRY and CDR2 SYGVKD. CDR3 length: 12 residues. The CDR3 region is CAISTSRGNNFF. CDR3 nucleotide sequence: TGTGCCATCAGTACTTCAAGAGGGAATAACTTCTTC.

This clone was seen a handful of times. The gene calls are TRBV19 and TRBJ2-7; D may be TRBD2 (5 bases). The V and J ends lost 5 bases and 0 bases respectively, with 11 bases between them. CDR3 length: 14 residues. The germline V gene has CDR1 LNHDA and CDR2 SQIVND (reference sequence). The CDR3 reads CASSEAGSSYEQYF. In DNA, the CDR3 is TGTGCCAGTAGTGAGGCGGGTAGCTCCTACGAGCAGTACTTC.

The rearrangement joins TRBV5-6 to TRBJ2-7, with a tentative D call TRBD2 (5 bases). CDR3 length equals 15 residues. V was cut by 4 bases and J by 2 bases, with 16 bases left in between. Germline V CDR1 and CDR2: SGHDT, YYEEEE. CDR3 in DNA: TGTGCCAGCAGCCCCCGGGCCCGAGGGCCCTACGAGCAGTACTTC. Translating gives CASSPRARGPYEQYF.

V is TRBV18 and J is TRBJ2-1; 9 nucleotides line up with TRBD2. This CDR3 contains 14 residues. Losses at the gene ends were 2 bases for V and 7 bases for J; bases not matched to a gene: 3. Germline CDR1 KGHSH, CDR2 LQKENI. CDR3 nucleotide sequence: TGTGCCAGCTCACCAGGCGGGAGGGCGAATGAGCAGTTCTTC. This translates into CASSPGGRANEQFF.

The rearrangement links TRBV4-2 to TRBJ2-5; 11 positions match TRBD1. The CDR3 is 16 amino acids. Trimming at V came to 0 bases and at J to 3 bases, leaving 3 bases not matched to a gene. Germline V gene lookup returns CDR1 LGHNA and CDR2 YNFKEQ. The CDR3 nucleotides read TGTGCCAGCAGCCAAGATAAGGGACAGGGGGAAGAGACCCAGTACTTC. Protein sequence: CASSQDKGQGEETQYF.

The chain is built from TRBV11-2 and TRBJ2-7; TRBD1 matches 9 bases. CDR3 length: 16 residues. Trimming took 3 bases from V and 1 from J; bases not matched to a gene: 7. CDR1 is SGHAT, CDR2 FQNNGV, per germline. Written as DNA, the CDR3 is TGTGCCAGCAGCTTTATTCCGGGACAGGGTTCCTACGAGCAGTACTTC. Its translation: CASSFIPGQGSYEQYF.

The J gene is TRBJ1-1, the V gene TRBV28; the D is unclear. The V gene lost 2 bases and the J gene lost 6 bases, with 7 bases spanning the gap. Germline V CDR1 and CDR2: MDHEN, SYDVKM. The CDR3 consists of 12 residues. The CDR3 coding sequence is TGTGCCAGCAGTTTAATCCGGTCTGAAGCTTTCTTT. Protein product: CASSLIRSEAFF.

The chain couples TRBV18 to TRBJ2-7; TRBD1 aligns across 7 bases. The CDR3 runs 13 residues. Germline values: CDR1 KGHSH, CDR2 LQKENI. V was pared by 8 bases and J by 5 bases, with 9 bases of the junction left unmatched. Written as DNA, the CDR3 is TGTGCCAGCCTCGACAGGGCAGGAAACGAGCAGTACTTC. This translates into CASLDRAGNEQYF.

The chain is built from TRBV27 and TRBJ2-1; TRBD1 matches 7 bases. V lost 2 bases, J lost 5 bases, and 9 bases stayed unmatched. This CDR3 region has 16 residues. Germline V gives CDR1 MNHEY, CDR2 SMNVEV (reference sequence). CDR3 sequence (DNA): TGTGCCAGCAGTTTAGCGGCAGGGGGTACGAACAATGAGCAGTTCTTC. Encoded protein: CASSLAAGGTNNEQFF.

The gene calls are TRBV2 and TRBJ2-3, with TRBD2 matching 15 bases. V shed 9 bases and J 7 bases; nucleotides not matched to a gene: 8. CDR3 size: 15 residues. The germline gives CDR1 SNHLY, CDR2 FYNNEI. CDR3 region: CARDSGLAGGYTQYF. CDR3 nucleotide sequence: TGTGCCAGGGACTCGGGACTAGCGGGGGGTTATACGCAGTATTTT.

The chain carries TRBV28 and TRBJ2-7, with D perhaps matching TRBD2 (5 bases). CDR3 size: 13 residues. V was clipped by 4 bases and J by 6 bases, with 13 bases between them. Germline assignment: CDR1 MDHEN and CDR2 SYDVKM. The CDR3 reads CASSSLASCEQYF. In DNA, the CDR3 is TGTGCCAGCAGTTCACTGGCTAGCTGCGAGCAGTACTTC. Variable domain in full (rest from reference TRBV28 and TRBJ2-7): DVKVTQSSRYLVKRTGEKVFLECVQDMDHENMFWYRQDPGLGLRLIYFSYDVKMKEKGDIPEGYSVSREKKERFSLILESASTNQTSMYLCASSSLASCEQYFGPGTRLTVT.

The rearrangement links TRBV14 to TRBJ2-7; 7 bases are a match to TRBD1. Germline assignment: CDR1 SGHDN and CDR2 FVKESK. J gave up 0 bases and V 1 base, and 6 bases lay outside the gene matches. The CDR3 is made up of 16 amino acids. As DNA, the CDR3 is TGTGCCAGCAGCCAAGCTCGGGACAGCCTCTCCTACGAGCAGTACTTC. Protein sequence: CASSQARDSLSYEQYF.

About this clone: The same CDR3 also results from other DNA sequences found in this sample. V gene TRBV10-1 combines with J gene TRBJ2-7; TRBD1 is a possible D gene (5 bases). CDR1 WNHNN and CDR2 SYGVQD come from the germline V gene (reference sequence). Trimming took 2 bases from V and 6 from J, leaving 8 bases between them. The CDR3 extends over 12 amino acids. The CDR3 nucleotides are TGCGCCAGCAGTGAGGACAGAGGCGAGCAGTACTTC. Protein: CASSEDRGEQYF.

The rearrangement links TRBV18 to TRBJ1-6; D call uncertain. The germline V gene encodes CDR1 KGHSH and CDR2 LQKENI. The V end was cut by 2 bases, the J end by 5 bases, with 10 bases between. This CDR3 is built from 15 residues. The CDR3 spells CASSPKGDHNSPLHF. The DNA of the CDR3 is TGTGCCAGCTCACCAAAAGGAGATCATAATTCACCCCTCCACTTT.

This chain links TRBV7-9 with TRBJ2-7, with TRBD2 matching 8 bases. Germline assignment: CDR1 SEHNR and CDR2 FQNEAQ (reference sequence). The CDR3 totals 17 residues. V trimming: 5 bases; J trimming: 0 bases; junction bases outside the gene matches: 12. DNA of the CDR3: TGTGCCAGCAGCACACCCCGGGAGGGACAAAGCTCCTACGAGCAGTACTTC. Translated: CASSTPREGQSSYEQYF.

CDR3 DNA sequence: TGTGCCAGCAGCTCCCGCCCGGGACAGGAAAATGAAAAACTGTTTTTT. Encoded protein: CASSSRPGQENEKLFF. This chain uses TRBV11-2 with TRBJ1-4; 8 bases match TRBD1. V gave up 4 bases and J gave up 5 bases; unmatched junction bases: 9. The CDR3 is made up of 16 amino acids. Germline CDR1 SGHAT, CDR2 FQNNGV. The whole variable domain, remainder taken from reference TRBV11-2 and TRBJ1-4, is EAGVAQSPRYKIIEKRQSVAFWCNPISGHATLYWYQQILGQGPKLLIQFQNNGVVDDSQLPKDRFSAERLKGVDSTLKIQPAKLEDSAVYLCASSSRPGQENEKLFFGSGTQLSVL.

The chain combines TRBV15 with TRBJ2-1; TRBD2 matches 11 bases. J gave up 7 bases and V 2 bases, and 1 base lay outside the gene matches. The CDR3 contains 14 residues. CDR1 is LNHNV and CDR2 is YYDKDF in the germline V gene (reference sequence). The CDR3 region is CATSRLAGGNEQFF. CDR3 bases: TGTGCCACCAGCAGACTAGCGGGGGGAAATGAGCAGTTCTTC. Full variable domain (outside the CDR3, taken from reference TRBV15 and TRBJ2-1): DAMVIQNPRYQVTQFGKPVTLSCSQTLNHNVMYWYQQKSSQAPKLLFHYYDKDFNNEADTPDNFQSRRPNTSFCFLDIRSPGLGDTAMYLCATSRLAGGNEQFFGPGTRLTVL.

V gene TRBV25-1 combines with J gene TRBJ1-5, with a possible D match to TRBD1 (5 bases). This CDR3 is built from 15 residues. The V gene's germline CDR1 is MGHDK and CDR2 SYGVNS. The V gene lost 2 bases and the J gene lost 1 base, with 9 bases spanning the gap. CDR3 DNA: TGTGCCAGCAGTGAAAGGGGTGGAAGCAATCAGCCCCAGCATTTT. Amino acid sequence: CASSERGGSNQPQHF.

The CDR3 DNA is TGCGCCAGCAGCCAAGCCGGGACAGGGTATCCAGATACGCAGTATTTT. Amino acid sequence: CASSQAGTGYPDTQYF. The chain carries TRBV4-1 and TRBJ2-3; 9 bases map to TRBD1. Per the germline V gene, CDR1 is MGHRA and CDR2 is YSYEKL. With 1 base clipped from V and 4 bases from J, the junction kept 6 bases outside the gene matches. There are 16 residues in the CDR3.

V gene TRBV30 combines with J gene TRBJ2-1, with TRBD2 matching over 11 bases. With V trimmed by 5 bases and J by 5 bases, 23 bases remained unmatched. Germline CDR1 reads GTSNPN; CDR2 reads SVGIG (reference sequence). CDR3 length: 20 amino acids. CDR3 in amino acids: CAWGGIGDLGTSGGDNEQFF. In DNA, the CDR3 is TGTGCCTGGGGCGGGATTGGGGATCTGGGGACTAGCGGAGGGGACAATGAGCAGTTCTTC.

The chain joins TRBV4-3 to TRBJ2-1; possible D gene TRBD2, 5 bases. Germline V gene lookup returns CDR1 LGHNA and CDR2 YSLEER. V lost 0 bases, J lost 6 bases, and 15 bases lay in between. The CDR3 runs 16 residues. The chain's CDR3 is CASSQDRRSGSNEQFF. Written as DNA, the CDR3 is TGCGCCAGCAGCCAAGATAGGCGGTCGGGGTCCAATGAGCAGTTCTTC.